This T cell receptor beta chain was captured in a study of blood T cell repertoires in COVID-19. Across the study: From the United States, Italy and Spain came samples of acute and convalescent COVID-19. The analysed material was cDNA or gDNA that came from T cells, B-cell-depleted T cells, or PBMCs.

As originally analysed: The authors estimated nucleated cell counts from reference gene primer amplification. Clones were read by immunoSEQ multiplex PCR, and TCRdb kept only the in-frame ones, dropping some. From that table come the V and J calls and clone size; the DNA was used to work out D and trimming. The data contain fewer than 85,000 clones, more than 60% of them singletons. The germline CDR1 and CDR2 sequences are SGHTA and FQGNSA. Trimming took 5 bases from V and 1 from J; bases not matched to a gene: 6. This CDR3 spans 16 amino acids. This sequence joins TRBV7-2 and TRBJ2-2, with 8 positions matching TRBD2. The specimen sequenced was peripheral blood. This TCR was recovered from a woman aged 80 or over with active or convalescent COVID-19. CDR3 sequence: CASSPLGGENTGELFF. CDR3 DNA: TGTGCCAGCAGCCCCCTCGGGGGGGAGAACACCGGGGAGCTGTTTTTT. Together with reference TRBV7-2 and TRBJ2-2, the CDR3 gives the full variable domain: GAGVSQSPSNKVTEKGKDVELRCDPISGHTALYWYRQSLGQGLEFLIYFQGNSAPDKSGLPSDRFSAERTGGSVSTLTIQRTQQEDSAVYLCASSPLGGENTGELFFGEGSRLTVL.